This TCR beta chain was obtained from a study of blood T cell repertoires in COVID-19. Overall study: COVID-19 samples collected from the United States, Italy and Spain covered acute and convalescent phases. Nucleic acid was either cDNA or gDNA, and it came from T cells, B-cell-depleted T cells, or PBMCs.

Original analysis: The authors estimated nucleated cell counts from reference gene primer amplification. The method was immunoSEQ multiplex PCR; TCRdb's version includes in-frame clones alone and lacks a portion of them. Clonal size and the V and J genes are those of that table, whereas D and trimming came from the DNA. The table shows 150,000 to 200,000 clones, with approximately 84% occurring only once. The J segment lost 0 bases and the V segment lost 6 bases, leaving 10 bases of the junction unmatched. CDR3 length: 15 amino acids. Germline V gene data show CDR1 as DFQATT and CDR2 as SNEGSKA (reference sequence). The sample holds a few counts of this clone.

This sequence was found in a man in his forties or fifties with acute or convalescent COVID-19. Sequences were obtained from peripheral blood. The chain carries TRBV20-1 and TRBJ1-2; 7 nucleotides agree with TRBD1. The DNA for the CDR3 is TGCAGTGCCAGTGGGACAGCAAATCCTAACTATGGCTACACCTTC. Amino acid sequence: CSASGTANPNYGYTF.